Listed below are T cell receptor beta chains from one sample, sequenced in a study of blood T cell repertoires in COVID-19. Measured with immunoSEQ multiplex PCR; TCRdb has only the in-frame clones, and not every one. The table shows more than 200,000 clones, with around 84% occurring only once. The material sequenced was peripheral blood. These receptors all stem from a man aged 55-75 years with acute or convalescent COVID-19. Both conserved end residues are part of each CDR3. Each record gives: J gene, clone size, V gene, D gene, CDR3 length, CDR3 protein, CDR3 DNA. D genes are given only for firm matches. Not every row has a clone size; where given, it reads once, few, many or a size class.

J: TRBJ2-1
size: once
V: TRBV19
D: NA
length: 17
CDR3: CASSSPPGASSYNEQFF
DNA: TGTGCCAGTAGTAGCCCCCCAGGGGCCTCCTCCTACAATGAGCAGTTCTTC

J: TRBJ1-2
size: NA
V: TRBV19
D: NA
length: 14
CDR3: CASRPGGFRRGYTF
DNA: TGTGCCAGTAGACCTGGGGGGTTCCGTCGGGGCTACACCTTC

J: TRBJ2-7
size: NA
V: TRBV5-4
D: NA
length: 13
CDR3: CASSLEQVSGQYF
DNA: TGTGCCAGCAGCTTGGAACAGGTCTCCGGGCAGTACTTC

J: TRBJ1-3
size: NA
V: TRBV15
D: TRBD1
length: 18
CDR3: CATSRVPGTVSSGNTIYF
DNA: TGTGCCACCAGCAGAGTCCCTGGGACAGTGAGCTCTGGAAACACCATATATTTT

J: TRBJ2-3
size: NA
V: TRBV5-8
D: NA
length: 14
CDR3: CASSIAPLGVTQYF
DNA: TGTGCCAGCAGCATCGCGCCTTTAGGGGTTACGCAGTATTTT

J: TRBJ1-6
size: NA
V: TRBV9
D: NA
length: 14
CDR3: CASSLTRGGSPLHF
DNA: TGTGCCAGCAGCCTCACAAGGGGAGGGTCACCCCTCCACTTT

J: TRBJ2-7
size: NA
V: TRBV5-1
D: TRBD1
length: 13
CDR3: CASRGQGAYEQYF
DNA: TGCGCCAGCCGGGGACAGGGGGCCTACGAGCAGTACTTC

J: TRBJ2-7
size: once
V: TRBV10-2
D: TRBD2
length: 13
CDR3: CASTRGGWNEQYF
DNA: TGCGCCAGTACCCGGGGGGGCTGGAACGAGCAGTACTTC

J: TRBJ1-2
size: NA
V: TRBV2
D: TRBD1
length: 16
CDR3: CASTARTGGTNYGYTF
DNA: TGTGCCAGCACGGCTAGGACAGGGGGAACAAACTATGGCTACACCTTC

J: TRBJ1-1
size: few
V: TRBV5-6
D: NA
length: 13
CDR3: CASSLQGGTEAFF
DNA: TGTGCCAGCAGCTTACAAGGGGGCACTGAAGCTTTCTTT

J: TRBJ1-1
size: NA
V: TRBV30
D: TRBD1
length: 13
CDR3: CAWGGQQNTEAFF
DNA: TGTGCCTGGGGGGGACAGCAGAACACTGAAGCTTTCTTT

J: TRBJ2-7
size: NA
V: TRBV12-5
D: NA
length: 13
CDR3: CASGLGEAREQYF
DNA: TGTGCTAGTGGTTTGGGTGAGGCGAGAGAGCAGTACTTC

J: TRBJ2-3
size: NA
V: TRBV12-1
D: NA
length: 17
CDR3: CASSRGTSGRPADTQYF
DNA: TGTGCCAGCAGCCGCGGGACTAGCGGAAGGCCGGCAGATACGCAGTATTTT

J: TRBJ1-1
size: NA
V: TRBV19
D: TRBD1
length: 13
CDR3: CASRTGGGTEAFF
DNA: TGTGCCAGTAGGACAGGGGGGGGCACTGAAGCTTTCTTT

J: TRBJ2-7
size: NA
V: TRBV27
D: TRBD1
length: 18
CDR3: CASSRGQGTPSLFWEQYF
DNA: TGTGCCAGCAGTAGGGGACAGGGGACTCCCTCCCTTTTTTGGGAGCAGTACTTC

J: TRBJ1-1
size: NA
V: TRBV19
D: TRBD1
length: 16
CDR3: CASRSPDRARDTEAFF
DNA: TGTGCCAGTAGGTCCCCCGACAGGGCCAGGGACACTGAAGCTTTCTTT

J: TRBJ2-1
size: NA
V: TRBV5-4
D: NA
length: 16
CDR3: CASTKASSGPYNEQFF
DNA: TGTGCCAGCACCAAAGCCTCCAGCGGTCCCTACAATGAGCAGTTCTTC

J: TRBJ2-7
size: NA
V: TRBV3-1/TRBV3-2
D: TRBD1
length: 16
CDR3: CASSQGVGTGAYEQYF
DNA: TGTGCCAGCAGCCAAGGGGTGGGGACAGGGGCCTACGAGCAGTACTTC

J: TRBJ2-7
size: NA
V: TRBV18
D: NA
length: 16
CDR3: CASSPRTGTRTYEQYF
DNA: TGTGCCAGCTCACCCCGCACCGGGACACGGACCTACGAGCAGTACTTC

J: TRBJ2-1
size: few
V: TRBV11-2
D: TRBD2
length: 17
CDR3: CASSFLALAGGYNEQFF
DNA: TGTGCCAGCAGCTTCCTAGCCTTAGCGGGGGGATACAATGAGCAGTTCTTC

J: TRBJ2-2
size: NA
V: TRBV5-1
D: TRBD2
length: 18
CDR3: CASSLRGSGGPNTGELFF
DNA: TGCGCCAGCAGCTTGAGAGGTAGCGGGGGGCCAAACACCGGGGAGCTGTTTTTT

J: TRBJ2-3
size: NA
V: TRBV7-2
D: NA
length: 14
CDR3: CASSLGLATDTQYF
DNA: TGTGCCAGCAGCTTAGGACTGGCCACAGATACGCAGTATTTT

J: TRBJ1-1
size: NA
V: TRBV2
D: NA
length: 16
CDR3: CASSNDRPGRNTEAFF
DNA: TGTGCCAGCAGCAACGACAGGCCCGGTAGAAACACTGAAGCTTTCTTT

J: TRBJ1-1
size: many
V: TRBV2
D: TRBD1
length: 12
CDR3: CATGQGNTEAFF
DNA: TGTGCCACGGGACAGGGGAACACTGAAGCTTTCTTT

J: TRBJ2-1
size: NA
V: TRBV11-2
D: NA
length: 14
CDR3: CASSWQGSVDEQFF
DNA: TGTGCCAGCAGCTGGCAGGGAAGTGTCGATGAGCAGTTCTTC

J: TRBJ1-1
size: NA
V: TRBV6-5
D: NA
length: 14
CDR3: CASSYMGQGTEAFF
DNA: TGTGCCAGCAGTTATATGGGGCAGGGGACTGAAGCTTTCTTT

J: TRBJ1-4
size: NA
V: TRBV9
D: NA
length: 13
CDR3: CASSAHGDEKLFF
DNA: TGTGCCAGCAGCGCCCACGGGGATGAAAAACTGTTTTTT

J: TRBJ2-7
size: once
V: TRBV5-6
D: TRBD1
length: 13
CDR3: CASSSDRGYEQYF
DNA: TGTGCCAGCAGCTCGGACAGGGGCTACGAGCAGTACTTC

J: TRBJ2-7
size: once
V: TRBV28
D: NA
length: 15
CDR3: CASSPPRRSSYEQYF
DNA: TGTGCCAGCAGTCCCCCAAGGCGGAGCTCCTACGAGCAGTACTTC

J: TRBJ1-1
size: NA
V: TRBV19
D: NA
length: 13
CDR3: CATSPTGNTEAFF
DNA: TGTGCCACCTCACCGACAGGGAACACTGAAGCTTTCTTT

J: TRBJ2-1
size: NA
V: TRBV4-3
D: NA
length: 14
CDR3: CASRYNLQGAEQFF
DNA: TGCGCCAGCAGGTACAACCTACAGGGTGCTGAGCAGTTCTTC

J: TRBJ2-2
size: NA
V: TRBV10-3
D: TRBD2
length: 16
CDR3: CAISGTSGRNTGELFF
DNA: TGTGCCATCAGTGGTACTAGCGGGAGAAACACCGGGGAGCTGTTTTTT

J: TRBJ2-7
size: once
V: TRBV28
D: TRBD1
length: 13
CDR3: CATMGQPTYEQYF
DNA: TGTGCCACCATGGGACAGCCCACCTACGAGCAGTACTTC

J: TRBJ2-5
size: NA
V: TRBV29-1
D: TRBD2
length: 17
CDR3: CSVEEIGTSGGEKTQYF
DNA: TGCAGCGTTGAAGAAATCGGGACTAGCGGGGGGGAGAAGACCCAGTACTTC

J: TRBJ1-6
size: NA
V: TRBV11-2
D: NA
length: 15
CDR3: CASSLNADYNSPLHF
DNA: TGTGCCAGCAGCTTAAACGCAGATTATAATTCACCCCTCCACTTT

J: TRBJ1-1
size: NA
V: TRBV2
D: TRBD1
length: 15
CDR3: CASSSQGAENTEAFF
DNA: TGTGCCAGCAGTAGCCAGGGGGCAGAGAACACTGAAGCTTTCTTT

J: TRBJ2-3
size: NA
V: TRBV5-4
D: TRBD2
length: 14
CDR3: CASSLALAEDTQYF
DNA: TGTGCCAGCAGCTTGGCGCTAGCGGAAGATACGCAGTATTTT

J: TRBJ1-6
size: NA
V: TRBV6-1
D: NA
length: 15
CDR3: CASSEGAGQRSPLHF
DNA: TGTGCCAGCAGTGAGGGCGCGGGCCAGAGGTCACCCCTCCACTTT

J: TRBJ1-1
size: NA
V: TRBV11-2
D: TRBD1
length: 12
CDR3: CASSPQGTEAFF
DNA: TGTGCCAGCAGCCCACAGGGGACTGAAGCTTTCTTT

J: TRBJ1-2
size: NA
V: TRBV5-4
D: NA
length: 16
CDR3: CASSPGGVVGIYGYTF
DNA: TGTGCCAGCAGCCCGGGAGGGGTGGTGGGGATTTATGGCTACACCTTC

J: TRBJ1-4
size: NA
V: TRBV5-1
D: TRBD1
length: 15
CDR3: CASSLQGLIGEKLFF
DNA: TGCGCCAGCAGCCTACAGGGGCTCATAGGTGAAAAACTGTTTTTT

J: TRBJ1-4
size: NA
V: TRBV7-9
D: NA
length: 13
CDR3: CASSLGPTEKLFF
DNA: TGTGCCAGCAGCTTGGGGCCGACTGAAAAACTGTTTTTT

J: TRBJ2-7
size: NA
V: TRBV5-8
D: TRBD2
length: 16
CDR3: CASSLLAGVFPYEQYF
DNA: TGTGCCAGCAGCTTACTAGCGGGGGTTTTTCCCTACGAGCAGTACTTC

J: TRBJ2-7
size: NA
V: TRBV27
D: NA
length: 11
CDR3: CASSPFYEQYF
DNA: TGTGCCAGCAGCCCCTTCTACGAGCAGTACTTC

J: TRBJ2-5
size: NA
V: TRBV7-2
D: NA
length: 15
CDR3: CASSPTGLEQETQYF
DNA: TGTGCCAGCAGCCCCACAGGGCTGGAACAAGAGACCCAGTACTTC

J: TRBJ2-7
size: NA
V: TRBV28
D: TRBD1
length: 16
CDR3: CASKVAGTGGFYEQYF
DNA: TGTGCCAGCAAAGTAGCCGGGACAGGGGGCTTCTACGAGCAGTACTTC

J: TRBJ2-7
size: NA
V: TRBV5-1
D: NA
length: 14
CDR3: CASSLGLLSYEQYF
DNA: TGCGCCAGCAGCTTGGGTCTATTATCCTACGAGCAGTACTTC

J: TRBJ2-1
size: NA
V: TRBV2
D: TRBD2
length: 13
CDR3: CASILAGYLEQFF
DNA: TGTGCCAGCATCCTAGCGGGCTACCTTGAGCAGTTCTTC

J: TRBJ2-7
size: NA
V: TRBV19
D: NA
length: 11
CDR3: CASSVGHILLF
DNA: TGTGCCAGTAGTGTTGGACACATCCTCCTCTTC

J: TRBJ1-2
size: NA
V: TRBV5-1
D: TRBD1
length: 14
CDR3: CASSQDRGQDGYTF
DNA: TGCGCCAGCAGCCAAGACAGGGGGCAGGATGGCTACACCTTC

J: TRBJ2-5
size: NA
V: TRBV3-1/TRBV3-2
D: TRBD2
length: 15
CDR3: CASSQGIAGAPTQYF
DNA: TGTGCCAGCAGCCAAGGGATAGCGGGGGCGCCGACCCAGTACTTC

J: TRBJ2-1
size: few
V: TRBV7-9
D: NA
length: 13
CDR3: CASSLPSVNEQFF
DNA: TGTGCCAGCAGCTTACCTAGCGTAAATGAGCAGTTCTTC

J: TRBJ2-3
size: NA
V: TRBV3-1/TRBV3-2
D: NA
length: 16
CDR3: CASSHRRGTSTDTQYF
DNA: TGTGCCAGCAGCCACAGGCGGGGTACTAGCACAGATACGCAGTATTTT

J: TRBJ2-5
size: NA
V: TRBV9
D: TRBD1
length: 16
CDR3: CASSVGTGGPLETQYF
DNA: TGTGCCAGCAGCGTAGGGACAGGGGGCCCCCTAGAGACCCAGTACTTC

J: TRBJ1-1
size: NA
V: TRBV7-9
D: NA
length: 14
CDR3: CASSSLQGRAEAFF
DNA: TGTGCCAGCAGCTCCCTCCAGGGGAGGGCTGAAGCTTTCTTT